This T cell receptor beta chain was observed in a study of cytomegalovirus exposure and HLA in healthy donors. As for the study in general: Genotyping showed roughly 77% of 398 donors falling in the Caucasian-associated ancestry cluster.

V was pared by 2 bases and J by 8 bases, with 16 bases between. The CDR3 loop spans 14 amino acids. Germline CDR1 GTSNPN, CDR2 SVGIG (reference sequence). Amplification used 60 Vbeta primers and 13 Jbeta primers. Sequencing used immunoSEQ multiplex PCR; TCRdb keeps in-frame clones, though not all of them. This table has roughly 100,000 clones, roughly 71% appearing once. This clone was picked up one time. The rearrangement uses TRBV30 and TRBJ2-1, with D tentatively TRBD1 (6 bases). The sample was PBMCs. The receptor was derived from a male donor in good health and CMV-seropositive. CDR3 DNA sequence: TGTGCCTGGAGTAACGGACAGCCGGGCGATGAGCAGTTCTTC. Its translation is CAWSNGQPGDEQFF. Drawing the rest from reference TRBV30 and TRBJ2-1, the complete variable domain is SQTIHQWPATLVQPVGSPLSLECTVEGTSNPNLYWYRQAAGRGLQLLFYSVGIGQISSEVPQNLSASRPQDRQFILSSKKLLLSDSGFYLCAWSNGQPGDEQFFGPGTRLTVL.